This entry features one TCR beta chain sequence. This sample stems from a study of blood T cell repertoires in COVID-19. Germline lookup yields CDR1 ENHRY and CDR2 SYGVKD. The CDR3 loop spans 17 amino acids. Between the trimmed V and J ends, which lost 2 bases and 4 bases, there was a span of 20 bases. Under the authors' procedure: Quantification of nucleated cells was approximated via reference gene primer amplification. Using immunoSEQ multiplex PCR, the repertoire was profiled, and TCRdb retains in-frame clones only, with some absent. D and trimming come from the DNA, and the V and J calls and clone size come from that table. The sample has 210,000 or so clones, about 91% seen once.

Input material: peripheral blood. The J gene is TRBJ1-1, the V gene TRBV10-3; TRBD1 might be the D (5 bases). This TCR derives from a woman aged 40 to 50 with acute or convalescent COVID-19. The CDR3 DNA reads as TGTGCCATCAGTGAGCCTTCGGGCGCGCGGGGGGGCACTGAAGCTTTCTTT. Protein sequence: CAISEPSGARGGTEAFF.